This T cell receptor (beta chain) is from a study of blood T cell repertoires in COVID-19. At the level of the study: Spain, Italy and the United States supplied samples that represented acute and convalescent COVID-19. Nucleic acid was either cDNA or gDNA, and it came from T cells, B-cell-depleted T cells, or PBMCs.

This CDR3 is 16 amino acids long. CDR1 is MNHEY and CDR2 is SMNVEV in the germline V gene (reference sequence). The J segment lost 2 bases and the V segment lost 4 bases, leaving 7 bases of the junction unmatched. Per the study methods: Counts of nucleated cells, estimated from reference gene primer amplification, were obtained. The repertoire was sequenced with immunoSEQ multiplex PCR; TCRdb's copy has only in-frame clones and lacks some. The DNA gave D and trimming, while V, J and clone size come from that table. The sample includes hundreds of thousands of clones, approximately 84% of them seen just once.

The clonotype was recovered from a woman of 80 years or more with acute or convalescent COVID-19. The sequencing input was peripheral blood. This chain uses TRBV27 with TRBJ1-5; 8 nucleotides agree with TRBD1. CDR3 DNA sequence: TGTGCCAGCAGTTCACGGACAGGGATAGGCAATCAGCCCCAGCATTTT. It codes for CASSSRTGIGNQPQHF.